A selection of T cell receptor beta chains follows, all from one sample in a study of blood T cell repertoires in COVID-19. This table comes from immunoSEQ multiplex PCR, and its TCRdb copy is limited to in-frame clones, with some not included. The sample includes around 250,000 clones, roughly 86% of them seen just once. The specimen sequenced was peripheral blood. The origin of the receptors is a woman aged 70-85 years with active or convalescent COVID-19. The CDR3 runs from the conserved cysteine through the conserved F or W. Each record gives: V gene, J gene, D gene, clone size, CDR3 DNA, CDR3 protein. The D gene is left open where the match is weak. Clone size is shown for a subset of rows, as once, few, many or a class of expanded clone.

TRBV19	TRBJ2-5	TRBD2	NA	TGTGCCAGTAGTATGCCTTGGGGGGGAGAAGCGGAGACCCAGTACTTC	CASSMPWGGEAETQYF
TRBV25-1	TRBJ1-2	TRBD1	NA	TGTGCCAGCAGCTTAGGTGGGACAGGGAACTATGGCTACACCTTC	CASSLGGTGNYGYTF
TRBV19	TRBJ2-7	NA	NA	TGTGCCAGTATCGGCAGGGAAACCTACGAGCAGTACTTC	CASIGRETYEQYF
TRBV7-2	TRBJ2-5	TRBD2	NA	TGTGCCAGCAGCTTAGGATCTCGGGGGGATGAGACCCAGTACTTC	CASSLGSRGDETQYF
TRBV6-2/TRBV6-3	TRBJ1-6	NA	NA	TGTGCCAGCAGTTTTGGACAGCTAAATTCACCCCTCCACTTT	CASSFGQLNSPLHF
TRBV19	TRBJ1-2	TRBD1	NA	TGTGCCAGTAGTCCTCCCGGACAGGGGTCCTATGGCTACACCTTC	CASSPPGQGSYGYTF
TRBV6-5	TRBJ1-3	TRBD1	NA	TGTGCCAGCAGGGTCAGGGGGGCCGATAACACCATATATTTT	CASRVRGADNTIYF
TRBV29-1	TRBJ2-6	NA	NA	TGCAGCGTTGTGAGCGATTTTCTCTCTGGGGCCAACGTCCTGACTTTC	CSVVSDFLSGANVLTF
TRBV29-1	TRBJ1-1	NA	NA	TGCAGCGTTGATAGTCGACAGGTTCGGAACACTGAAGCTTTCTTT	CSVDSRQVRNTEAFF
TRBV9	TRBJ2-2	NA	NA	TGTGCCAGCAGCGCCGGGATCCCGAACACCGGGGAGCTGTTTTTT	CASSAGIPNTGELFF
TRBV7-6	TRBJ2-1	TRBD1	NA	TGTGCCAGCAGCTCCGGGACAGTCAATGAGCAGTTCTTC	CASSSGTVNEQFF
TRBV6-5	TRBJ1-2	NA	NA	TGTGCCAGCAGTTATGAAGGGGAAGGCTACACCTTC	CASSYEGEGYTF
TRBV6-5	TRBJ1-5	NA	NA	TGTGCCAGCAGTCCTCTTTGGGGCGCACAGCCCCAGCATTTT	CASSPLWGAQPQHF
TRBV19	TRBJ2-3	NA	NA	TGTGCCAGTAAAACCTCAGGGGTAGTTAGCACAGATACGCAGTATTTT	CASKTSGVVSTDTQYF
TRBV6-4	TRBJ1-6	NA	NA	TGTGCCAGCAGTGACTCCGGGGGTTCCCTCCACTTT	CASSDSGGSLHF
TRBV18	TRBJ2-1	NA	NA	TGTGCCAGCTCACCATACCCCCACCCCGGGACAGAGCAGTTCTTC	CASSPYPHPGTEQFF
TRBV28	TRBJ1-5	TRBD1	once	TGTGCCAGCAGTCTCCCCGGACAGGGGTTTATTCAGCCCCAGCATTTT	CASSLPGQGFIQPQHF
TRBV25-1	TRBJ1-2	NA	NA	TGTGCCAGCGCGGGCGGGAGGTGGGGCTTCTATGGCTACACCTTC	CASAGGRWGFYGYTF
TRBV7-5	TRBJ2-7	NA	NA	TGTGCCAGAAGCGGTGCGGGCGGGCAGGGGGTCACCTACGAGCAGTACTTC	CARSGAGGQGVTYEQYF
TRBV5-1	TRBJ1-3	NA	NA	TGCGCCAGCAGCCGTCAGTGGGCCTCTGGAAACACCATATATTTT	CASSRQWASGNTIYF
TRBV7-2	TRBJ2-7	NA	NA	TGTGCCAGCAGCTTAGAGTTGGCCAGTAACTACGAGCAGTACTTC	CASSLELASNYEQYF
TRBV29-1	TRBJ2-3	NA	NA	TGCAGCGTTATCCTTACGGGTTTTATCACAGATACGCAGTATTTT	CSVILTGFITDTQYF
TRBV5-1	TRBJ1-5	NA	few	TGCGCCAGCAGCTTGGGAGGGGAGGCCAATCAGCCCCAGCATTTT	CASSLGGEANQPQHF
TRBV6-6	TRBJ1-4	NA	NA	TGTGCCAGCAAGGGGACTTCGACTAATGAAAAACTGTTTTTT	CASKGTSTNEKLFF
TRBV12-5	TRBJ1-1	TRBD1	NA	TGTGCTAGTGGCCAGACTCCAAAGACAGGGAGGAACACTGAAGCTTTCTTT	CASGQTPKTGRNTEAFF
TRBV6-5	TRBJ2-1	NA	NA	TGTGCCAGCAAGTCGGGGAATGAGCAGTTCTTC	CASKSGNEQFF
TRBV27	TRBJ1-1	TRBD1	NA	TGTGCCAGCACCCCTATTGGGACAGCGAACACTGAAGCTTTCTTT	CASTPIGTANTEAFF
TRBV11-2	TRBJ1-1	TRBD1	NA	TGTGCCAGCAGCTTGATGGCAGGGGGCACTGAAGCTTTCTTT	CASSLMAGGTEAFF
TRBV14	TRBJ2-7	NA	NA	TGTGCCAGCAGTTGGGGAGGTAGCTCCGAGCAGTACTTC	CASSWGGSSEQYF
TRBV7-9	TRBJ1-1	NA	NA	TGTGCCAGCAGCTTAGATCTAGATCAGGGAGCTTTCTTT	CASSLDLDQGAFF
TRBV6-1	TRBJ2-7	NA	NA	TGTGCCAGCAGTGAAGCCGCGGGAGGGACAGGCTTCTACGAGCAGTACTTC	CASSEAAGGTGFYEQYF
TRBV19	TRBJ2-7	NA	NA	TGTGCCAGTAGTACCCTCCGCAGGGATGGGTCCGAGCAGTACTTC	CASSTLRRDGSEQYF
TRBV6-2/TRBV6-3	TRBJ1-5	TRBD1	NA	TGTGCCAGCAGTTGGGGACAGGGCGACCAGCCCCAGCATTTT	CASSWGQGDQPQHF
TRBV15	TRBJ2-7	TRBD1	NA	TGTGCCACCAGCAGAGTACAGGGGGCCCCCTACGAGCAGTACTTC	CATSRVQGAPYEQYF
TRBV6-2/TRBV6-3	TRBJ1-1	TRBD1	NA	TGTGCCAGCAGTATCACAGGGGGCTTAACTGAAGCTTTCTTT	CASSITGGLTEAFF
TRBV6-5	TRBJ1-3	NA	few	TGTGCCAGCTCCGTCGGGGGAAACACCATATATTTT	CASSVGGNTIYF
TRBV7-6	TRBJ2-2	NA	NA	TGTGCCAGCAGCTCCTCACAGGGATCCGGGGAGCTGTTTTTT	CASSSSQGSGELFF
TRBV7-9	TRBJ2-7	NA	NA	TGTGCCAGCGGGTGGGCTTTCGACGAGCAGTACTTC	CASGWAFDEQYF
TRBV5-4	TRBJ2-5	NA	NA	TGTGCCAGCAGGGTAGAATTACAAGAGACCCAGTACTTC	CASRVELQETQYF
TRBV9	TRBJ1-3	NA	NA	TGTGCCAGCAGCGCTCTAAGAGTGGGGCCTGGAAACACCATATATTTT	CASSALRVGPGNTIYF
TRBV6-5	TRBJ1-4	NA	few	TGTGCCAGCAGTTACTCCACAGGACGTGAAAAACTGTTTTTT	CASSYSTGREKLFF
TRBV9	TRBJ2-3	NA	NA	TGTGCCAGCAGCGTAGACGGTTCCACAGATACGCAGTATTTT	CASSVDGSTDTQYF
TRBV27	TRBJ1-1	NA	NA	TGTGCCAGCAACACACAGGTGATAACGAACACTGAAGCTTTCTTT	CASNTQVITNTEAFF
TRBV7-6	TRBJ2-7	TRBD1	NA	TGTGCCAGCAGCTTCGGACAGGTTAGCTCCTACGAGCAGTACTTC	CASSFGQVSSYEQYF
TRBV14	TRBJ1-2	NA	NA	TGTGCCAGCAGCCAAGGCTGGTCGGGGGTTAGGTCGGCGTCCTTC	CASSQGWSGVRSASF
TRBV27	TRBJ2-7	NA	NA	TGTGCCAGCAGTTTCGCCGGGGTCCACGAGCAGTACTTC	CASSFAGVHEQYF
TRBV7-2	TRBJ1-5	TRBD1	few	TGTGCCAGCAGGCAAGGGACAGGTTTTAGCAATCAGCCCCAGCATTTT	CASRQGTGFSNQPQHF
TRBV18	TRBJ2-7	NA	NA	TGTGCCAGCTCACCATCATTCGGCGGTTCCTACGAGCAGTACTTC	CASSPSFGGSYEQYF
TRBV2	TRBJ2-2	TRBD1	NA	TGTGCCAGCAGAGAGACAGGGGACACCGGGGAGCTGTTTTTT	CASRETGDTGELFF
TRBV2	TRBJ1-2	NA	NA	TGTGCCAGCAGTGAAGACCGCGGGGCCTATGGCTACACCTTC	CASSEDRGAYGYTF
TRBV24-1	TRBJ2-6	NA	NA	TGTGCCACCCAAAACGGGGGTCTTTCCGGGTACTCTGGGGCCAACGTCCTGACTTTC	CATQNGGLSGYSGANVLTF
TRBV5-1	TRBJ2-3	TRBD2	few	TGCGCCAGCAGCCCCCCTAACCCAGGACTAGCCACAGATACGCAGTATTTT	CASSPPNPGLATDTQYF
TRBV6-2/TRBV6-3	TRBJ1-5	NA	NA	TGTGCCAGCAGTTACCGACGATCCCCGGAAAGCTCGGGGGGGCAGCCCCAGCATTTT	CASSYRRSPESSGGQPQHF
TRBV18	TRBJ2-1	TRBD2	NA	TGTGCCAGCTCAGTGGGGGGGAACCTACTGCGGTTCTTC	CASSVGGNLLRFF
TRBV30	TRBJ1-5	TRBD1	once	TGTGCCTGGAGTGTACTTAATATTGGACAGGTTAATCAGCCCCAGCATTTT	CAWSVLNIGQVNQPQHF